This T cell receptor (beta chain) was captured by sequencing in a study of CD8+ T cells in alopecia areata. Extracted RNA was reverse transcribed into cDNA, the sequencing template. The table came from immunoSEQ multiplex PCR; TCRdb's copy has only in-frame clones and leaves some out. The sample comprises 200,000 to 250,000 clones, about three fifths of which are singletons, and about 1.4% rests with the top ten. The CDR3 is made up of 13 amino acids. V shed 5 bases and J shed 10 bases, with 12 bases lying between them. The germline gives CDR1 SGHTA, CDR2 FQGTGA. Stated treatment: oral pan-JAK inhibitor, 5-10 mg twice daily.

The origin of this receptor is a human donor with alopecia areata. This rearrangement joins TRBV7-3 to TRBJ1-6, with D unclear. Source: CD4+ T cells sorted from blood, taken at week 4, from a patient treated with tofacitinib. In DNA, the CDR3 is TGTGCCAGCAGCCCCGAGGGCGGGTCACCCCTCCACTTT. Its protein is CASSPEGGSPLHF.